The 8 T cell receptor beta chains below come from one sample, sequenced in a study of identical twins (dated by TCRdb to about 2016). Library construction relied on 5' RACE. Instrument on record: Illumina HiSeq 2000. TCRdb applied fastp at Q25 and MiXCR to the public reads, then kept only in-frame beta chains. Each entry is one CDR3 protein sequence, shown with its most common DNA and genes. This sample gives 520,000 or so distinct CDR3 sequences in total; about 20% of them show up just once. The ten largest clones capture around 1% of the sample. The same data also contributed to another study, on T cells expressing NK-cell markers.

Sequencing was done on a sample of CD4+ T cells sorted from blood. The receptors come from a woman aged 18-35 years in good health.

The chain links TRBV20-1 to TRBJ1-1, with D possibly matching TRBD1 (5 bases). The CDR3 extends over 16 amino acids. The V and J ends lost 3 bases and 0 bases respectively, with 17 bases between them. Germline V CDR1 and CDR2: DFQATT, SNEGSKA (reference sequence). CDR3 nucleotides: TGCAGTGCTAGGATTATCCGGCAGGGTTTGAACACTGAAGCTTTCTTT. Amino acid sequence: CSARIIRQGLNTEAFF.

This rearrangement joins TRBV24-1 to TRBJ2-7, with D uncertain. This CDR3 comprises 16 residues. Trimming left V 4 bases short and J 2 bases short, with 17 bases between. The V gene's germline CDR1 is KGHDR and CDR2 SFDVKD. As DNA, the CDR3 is TGTGCCACCAGTGACCAGTCGGGTTCGGGCCCCTACGAGCAGTACTTC. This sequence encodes CATSDQSGSGPYEQYF.

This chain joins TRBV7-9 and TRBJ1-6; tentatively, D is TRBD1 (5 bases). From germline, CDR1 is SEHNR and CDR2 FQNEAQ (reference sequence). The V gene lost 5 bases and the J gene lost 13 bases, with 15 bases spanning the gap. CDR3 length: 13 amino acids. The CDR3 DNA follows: TGTGCCAGCAGCCAGGGCCGCGGATCGCCCCTCCACTTT. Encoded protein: CASSQGRGSPLHF.

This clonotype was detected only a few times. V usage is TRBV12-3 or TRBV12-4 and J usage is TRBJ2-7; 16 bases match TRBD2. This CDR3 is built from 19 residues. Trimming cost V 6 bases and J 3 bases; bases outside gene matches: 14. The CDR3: CASSRVPGLAGGAFYEQYF. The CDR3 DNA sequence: TGTGCCAGCAGCCGCGTCCCGGGACTAGCGGGGGGGGCTTTCTACGAGCAGTACTTC.

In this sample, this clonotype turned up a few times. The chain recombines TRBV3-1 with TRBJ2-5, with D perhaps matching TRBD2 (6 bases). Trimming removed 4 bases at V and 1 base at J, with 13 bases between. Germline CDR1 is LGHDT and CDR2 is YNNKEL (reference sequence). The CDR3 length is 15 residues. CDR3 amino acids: CASSRAPTSQETQYF. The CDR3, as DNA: TGTGCCAGCAGCCGTGCCCCGACTAGCCAAGAGACCCAGTACTTC.

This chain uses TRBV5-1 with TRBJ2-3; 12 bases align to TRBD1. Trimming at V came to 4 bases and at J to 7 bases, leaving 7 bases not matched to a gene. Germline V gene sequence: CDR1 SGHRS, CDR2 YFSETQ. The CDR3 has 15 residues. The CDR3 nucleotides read TGCGCCAGCAGCACCGGGACAGGGGGCGCTTATACGCAGTATTTT. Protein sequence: CASSTGTGGAYTQYF.

The CDR3 is CASSQEGLGNTGELFF. As DNA, the CDR3 is TGTGCCAGCAGCCAAGAGGGTTTGGGTAACACCGGGGAGCTGTTTTTT. This chain uses TRBV3-1 with TRBJ2-2; D is unresolved. The CDR3 has 16 amino acids. Germline CDR1 reads LGHDT; CDR2 reads YNNKEL (reference sequence). Trimming pared 0 bases from V and 2 bases from J, leaving 10 bases between.

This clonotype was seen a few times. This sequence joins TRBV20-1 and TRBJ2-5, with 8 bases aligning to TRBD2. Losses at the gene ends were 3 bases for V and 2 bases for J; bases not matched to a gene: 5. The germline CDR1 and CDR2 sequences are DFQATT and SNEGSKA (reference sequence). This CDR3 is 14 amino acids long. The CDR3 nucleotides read TGCAGTGCTAGTCCTCGGGAGGGTCAAGAGACCCAGTACTTC. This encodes CSASPREGQETQYF.